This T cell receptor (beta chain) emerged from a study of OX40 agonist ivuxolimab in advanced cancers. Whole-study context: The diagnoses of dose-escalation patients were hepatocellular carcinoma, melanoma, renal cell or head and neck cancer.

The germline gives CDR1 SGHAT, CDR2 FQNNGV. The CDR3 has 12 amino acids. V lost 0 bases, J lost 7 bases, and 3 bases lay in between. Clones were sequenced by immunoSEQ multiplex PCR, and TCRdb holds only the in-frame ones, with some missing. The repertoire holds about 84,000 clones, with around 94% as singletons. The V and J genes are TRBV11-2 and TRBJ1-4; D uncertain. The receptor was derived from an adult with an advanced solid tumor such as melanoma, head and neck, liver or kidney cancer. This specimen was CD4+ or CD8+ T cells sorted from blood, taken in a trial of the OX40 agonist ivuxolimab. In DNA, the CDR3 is TGTGCCAGCAGCTTAGAAACTGAAAAACTGTTTTTT. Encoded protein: CASSLETEKLFF.